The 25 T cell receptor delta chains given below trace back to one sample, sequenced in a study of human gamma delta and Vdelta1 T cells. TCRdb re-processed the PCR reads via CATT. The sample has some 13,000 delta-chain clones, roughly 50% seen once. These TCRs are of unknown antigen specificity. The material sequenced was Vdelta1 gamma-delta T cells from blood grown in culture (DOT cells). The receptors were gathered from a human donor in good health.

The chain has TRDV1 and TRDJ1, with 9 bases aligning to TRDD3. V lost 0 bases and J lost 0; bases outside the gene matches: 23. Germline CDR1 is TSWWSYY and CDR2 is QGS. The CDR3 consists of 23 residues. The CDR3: CALGELPFSYGLTGGRYTDKLIF. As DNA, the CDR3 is TGTGCTCTTGGGGAACTTCCTTTTTCCTACGGCCTAACTGGGGGACGGTACACCGATAAACTCATCTTT.

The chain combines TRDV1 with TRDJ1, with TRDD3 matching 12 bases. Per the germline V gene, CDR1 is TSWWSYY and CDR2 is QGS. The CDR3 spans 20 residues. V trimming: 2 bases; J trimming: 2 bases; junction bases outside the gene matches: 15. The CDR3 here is CALGEMAPLGDTHRTDKLIF. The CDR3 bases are TGTGCTCTTGGGGAAATGGCCCCTCTGGGGGATACGCATCGGACCGATAAACTCATCTTT.

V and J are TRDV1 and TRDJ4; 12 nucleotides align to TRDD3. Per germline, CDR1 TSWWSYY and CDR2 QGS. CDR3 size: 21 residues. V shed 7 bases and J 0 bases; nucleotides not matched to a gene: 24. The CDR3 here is CALDGESSHWGIHTSARPLIF. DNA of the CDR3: TGTGCTCTTGACGGGGAGAGTTCGCACTGGGGGATACATACCTCGGCCAGACCCCTGATCTTT.

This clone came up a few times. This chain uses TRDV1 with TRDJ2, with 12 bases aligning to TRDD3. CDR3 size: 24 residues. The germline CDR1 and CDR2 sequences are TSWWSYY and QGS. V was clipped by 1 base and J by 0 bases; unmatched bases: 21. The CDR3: CALGEPPLLGSTGGYRALTAQLFF. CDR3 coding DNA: TGTGCTCTTGGGGAACCTCCCCTACTAGGGTCCACTGGGGGATACCGGGCTTTGACAGCACAACTCTTCTTT.

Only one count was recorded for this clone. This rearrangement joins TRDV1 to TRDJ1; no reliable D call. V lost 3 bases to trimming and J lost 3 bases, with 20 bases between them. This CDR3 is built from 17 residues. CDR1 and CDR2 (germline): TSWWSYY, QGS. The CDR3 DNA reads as TGTGCTCTTGGGGAGCCAATCCTTTCCCAACGCGCCGATAAACTCATCTTT. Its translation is CALGEPILSQRADKLIF.

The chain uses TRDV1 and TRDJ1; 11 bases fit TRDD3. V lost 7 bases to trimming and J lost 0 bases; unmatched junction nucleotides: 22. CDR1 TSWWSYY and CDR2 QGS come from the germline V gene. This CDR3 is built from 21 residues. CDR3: CALVPHLRWGILDRYTDKLIF. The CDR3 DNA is TGTGCTCTTGTCCCCCACCTTCGCTGGGGGATACTTGACCGCTACACCGATAAACTCATCTTT.

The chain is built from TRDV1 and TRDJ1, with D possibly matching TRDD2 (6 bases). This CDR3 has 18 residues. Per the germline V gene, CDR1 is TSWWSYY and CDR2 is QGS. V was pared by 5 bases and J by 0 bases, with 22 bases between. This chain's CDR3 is CALGKKSSSWPNTDKLIF. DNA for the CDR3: TGTGCTCTTGGGAAAAAGAGCTCTTCCTGGCCCAACACCGATAAACTCATCTTT.

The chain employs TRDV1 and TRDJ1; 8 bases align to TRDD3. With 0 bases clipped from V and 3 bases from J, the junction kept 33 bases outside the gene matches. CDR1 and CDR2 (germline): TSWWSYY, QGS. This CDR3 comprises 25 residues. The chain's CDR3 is CALGELLTARAPLPPGGGRPDKLIF. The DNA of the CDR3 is TGTGCTCTTGGGGAACTTCTTACGGCCCGGGCTCCACTACCTCCTGGGGGAGGACGCCCCGATAAACTCATCTTT.

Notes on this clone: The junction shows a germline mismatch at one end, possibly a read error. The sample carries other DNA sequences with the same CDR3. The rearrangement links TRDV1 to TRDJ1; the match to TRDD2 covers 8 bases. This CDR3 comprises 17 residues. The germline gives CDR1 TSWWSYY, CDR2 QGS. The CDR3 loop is CALGVLPTIRGSDKLIF. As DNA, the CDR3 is TGTGCGCTTGGGGTACTTCCTACGATTCGGGGATCCGATAAACTCATCTTT.

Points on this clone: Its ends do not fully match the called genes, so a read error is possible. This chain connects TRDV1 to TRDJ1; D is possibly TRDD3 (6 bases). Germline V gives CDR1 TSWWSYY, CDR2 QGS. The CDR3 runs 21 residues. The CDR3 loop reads CALGELRAGGPRTRGTDKRIF. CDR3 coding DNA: TGTGCTCTTGGGGAACTTCGGGCCGGGGGACCGCGAACTCGGGGCACCGATAAACGCATCTTT.

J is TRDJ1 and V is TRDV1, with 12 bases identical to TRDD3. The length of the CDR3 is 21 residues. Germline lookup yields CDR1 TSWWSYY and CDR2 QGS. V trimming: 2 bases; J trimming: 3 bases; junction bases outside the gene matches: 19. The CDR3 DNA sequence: TGTGCTCTTGGGGAAAGACGGGTCGAAACTGGGGGATACAGGTGGGCCGATAAACTCATCTTT. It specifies CALGERRVETGGYRWADKLIF.

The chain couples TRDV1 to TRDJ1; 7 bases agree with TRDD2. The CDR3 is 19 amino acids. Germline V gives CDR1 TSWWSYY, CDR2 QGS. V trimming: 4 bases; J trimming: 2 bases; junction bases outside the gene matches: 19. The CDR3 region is CALGGGLPGRFLKTDKLIF. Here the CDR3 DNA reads TGTGCTCTTGGGGGCGGCCTTCCTGGCCGATTTTTGAAGACCGATAAACTCATCTTT.

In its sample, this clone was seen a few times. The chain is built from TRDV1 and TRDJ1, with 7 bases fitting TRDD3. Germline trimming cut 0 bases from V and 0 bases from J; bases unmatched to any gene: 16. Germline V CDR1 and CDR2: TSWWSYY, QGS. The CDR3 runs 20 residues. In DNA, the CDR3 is TGTGCTCTTGGGGAACTTCGACTCCCCCCTCACTGGGGACACACCGATAAACTCATCTTT. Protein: CALGELRLPPHWGHTDKLIF.

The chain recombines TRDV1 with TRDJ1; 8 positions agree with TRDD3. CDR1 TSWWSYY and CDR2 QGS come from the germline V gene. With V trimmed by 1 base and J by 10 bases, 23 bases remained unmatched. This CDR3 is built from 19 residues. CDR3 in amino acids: CALGEPGLRGYPGVVRLIF. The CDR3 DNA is TGTGCTCTTGGGGAACCTGGACTAAGGGGATACCCCGGGGTCGTCAGACTCATCTTT.

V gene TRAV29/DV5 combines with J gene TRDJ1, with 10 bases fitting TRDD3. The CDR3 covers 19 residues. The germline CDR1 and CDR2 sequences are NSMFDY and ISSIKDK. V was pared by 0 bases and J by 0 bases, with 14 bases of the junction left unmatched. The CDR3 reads CAASEERGGGYPHTDKLIF. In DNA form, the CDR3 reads TGTGCAGCAAGCGAGGAGAGGGGTGGGGGATACCCCCACACCGATAAACTCATCTTT.

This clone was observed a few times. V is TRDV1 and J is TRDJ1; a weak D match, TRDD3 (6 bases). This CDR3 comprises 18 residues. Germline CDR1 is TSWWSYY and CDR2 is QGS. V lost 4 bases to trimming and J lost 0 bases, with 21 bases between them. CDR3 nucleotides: TGTGCTCTTGGGGTCCTTTTGGCTACGGGGATCCACACCGATAAACTCATCTTT. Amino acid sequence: CALGVLLATGIHTDKLIF.

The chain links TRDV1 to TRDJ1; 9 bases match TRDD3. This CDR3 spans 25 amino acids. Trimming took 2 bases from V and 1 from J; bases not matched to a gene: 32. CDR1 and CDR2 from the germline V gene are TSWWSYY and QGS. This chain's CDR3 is CALGEFLASPNSTDGGYAPTDKLIF. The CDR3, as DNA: TGTGCTCTTGGGGAATTTTTAGCGTCCCCTAATTCAACTGATGGGGGATATGCCCCCACCGATAAACTCATCTTT.

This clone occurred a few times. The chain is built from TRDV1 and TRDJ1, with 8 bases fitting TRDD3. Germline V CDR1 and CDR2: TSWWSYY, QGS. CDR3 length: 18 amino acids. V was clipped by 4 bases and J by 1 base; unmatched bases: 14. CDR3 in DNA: TGTGCTCTTGGGGGTCCTACATGGGGGATCCCTCTCACCGATAAACTCATCTTT. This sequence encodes CALGGPTWGIPLTDKLIF.

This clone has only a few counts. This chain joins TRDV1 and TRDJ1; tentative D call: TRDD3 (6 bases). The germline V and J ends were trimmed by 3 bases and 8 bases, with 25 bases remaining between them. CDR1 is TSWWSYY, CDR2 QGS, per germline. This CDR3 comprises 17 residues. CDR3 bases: TGTGCTCTTGGGGATCTACCTCGCCTGGGGCACCGAGGCAAACTCATCTTT. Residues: CALGDLPRLGHRGKLIF.

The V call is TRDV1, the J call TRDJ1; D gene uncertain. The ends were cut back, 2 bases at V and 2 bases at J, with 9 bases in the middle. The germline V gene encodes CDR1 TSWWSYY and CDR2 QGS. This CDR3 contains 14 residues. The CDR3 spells CALGESELTDKLIF. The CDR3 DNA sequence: TGTGCTCTTGGGGAATCCGAGCTAACCGATAAACTCATCTTT.

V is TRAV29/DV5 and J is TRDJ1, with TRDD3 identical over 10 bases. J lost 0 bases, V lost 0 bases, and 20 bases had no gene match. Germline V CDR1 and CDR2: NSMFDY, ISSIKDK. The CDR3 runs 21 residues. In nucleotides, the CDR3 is TGTGCAGCAAGCGGGTCCCTACCTGTACTGGGGGATTCTCGGTACACCGATAAACTCATCTTT. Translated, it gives CAASGSLPVLGDSRYTDKLIF. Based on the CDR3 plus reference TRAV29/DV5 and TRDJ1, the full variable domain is DQQVKQNSPSLSVQEGRISILNCDYTNSMFDYFLWYKKYPAEGPTFLISISSIKDKNEDGRFTVFLNKSAKHLSLHIVPSQPGDSAVYFCAASGSLPVLGDSRYTDKLIFGKGTRVTVEP.

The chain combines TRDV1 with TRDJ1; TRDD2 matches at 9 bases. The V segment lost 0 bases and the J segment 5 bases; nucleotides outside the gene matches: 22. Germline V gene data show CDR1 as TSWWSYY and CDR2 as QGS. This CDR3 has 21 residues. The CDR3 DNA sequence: TGTGCTCTTGGGGAACTTAAGGGTATGGGGCCCTTCCTACGCCGGGGTGATAAACTCATCTTT. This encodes CALGELKGMGPFLRRGDKLIF.

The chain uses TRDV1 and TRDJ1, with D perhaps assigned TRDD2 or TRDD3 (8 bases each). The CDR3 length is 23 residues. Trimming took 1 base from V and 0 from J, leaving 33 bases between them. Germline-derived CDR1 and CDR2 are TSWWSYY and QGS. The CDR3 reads CALGEPVSSYRNLGEQYTDKLIF. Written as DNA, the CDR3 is TGTGCTCTTGGGGAACCGGTCTCTTCCTACCGGAATCTGGGGGAACAGTACACCGATAAACTCATCTTT.

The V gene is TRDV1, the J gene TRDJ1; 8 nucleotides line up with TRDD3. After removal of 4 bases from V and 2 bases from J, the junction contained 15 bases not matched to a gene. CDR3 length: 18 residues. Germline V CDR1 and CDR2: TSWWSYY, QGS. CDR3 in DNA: TGTGCTCTTGGGGTGCTCCCTCCCGGGGGGATATCGACCGATAAACTCATCTTT. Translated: CALGVLPPGGISTDKLIF.

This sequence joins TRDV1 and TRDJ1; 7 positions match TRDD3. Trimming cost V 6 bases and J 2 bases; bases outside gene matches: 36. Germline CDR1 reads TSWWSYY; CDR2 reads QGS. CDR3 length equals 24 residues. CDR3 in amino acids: CALGQRYGGKVLGGSRALTDKLIF. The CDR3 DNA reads TGTGCTCTTGGACAACGTTACGGCGGGAAAGTGCTGGGGGGTTCCCGAGCCCTTACCGATAAACTCATCTTT.